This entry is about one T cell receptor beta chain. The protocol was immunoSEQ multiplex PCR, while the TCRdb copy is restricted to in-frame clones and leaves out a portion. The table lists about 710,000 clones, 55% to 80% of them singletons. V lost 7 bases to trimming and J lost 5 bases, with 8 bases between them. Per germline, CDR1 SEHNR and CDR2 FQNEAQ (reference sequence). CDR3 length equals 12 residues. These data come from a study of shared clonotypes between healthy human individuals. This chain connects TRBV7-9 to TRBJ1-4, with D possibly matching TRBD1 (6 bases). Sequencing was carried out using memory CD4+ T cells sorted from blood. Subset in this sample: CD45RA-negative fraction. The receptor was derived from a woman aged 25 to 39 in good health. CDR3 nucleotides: TGTGCCAGCAACAGGGAAAATGAAAAACTGTTTTTT. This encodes CASNRENEKLFF.